The entry below describes one T cell receptor beta chain. The entry originates in a study of blood T cell repertoires in COVID-19. Whole-study context: Samples came from the United States, Italy and Spain, spanning acute and convalescent COVID-19.

After removal of 3 bases from V and 1 base from J, the junction contained 6 bases not matched to a gene. Germline CDR1 and CDR2: SGHTA and FQGNSA. This CDR3 has 16 amino acids. Sequencing was performed with immunoSEQ multiplex PCR; in TCRdb, only in-frame clones are kept and a portion is missing. This sample has roughly 150,000 clones, with 78% found just once. The rearrangement joins TRBV7-2 to TRBJ1-3; 7 bases align to TRBD1. The sequence derives from a woman in her forties or fifties who had recovered from COVID-19. Sequenced sample: PBMCs or T cells enriched from blood (not recorded which). The CDR3 is CASSFVGGQSGNTIYF. CDR3 nucleotides: TGTGCCAGCAGCTTTGTTGGGGGACAGTCTGGAAACACCATATATTTT.